The following is a T cell receptor beta chain sequence with its context. Its antigen is not yet known. Read sequence stops 3 residues before the CDR3 end, and the germline J gene provides the missing end. The data derive from a study of T cell clonality in common variable immunodeficiency (dated by TCRdb to between 2014 and 2016). V loses 2 bases of germline sequence and J loses 5 bases, and the interval between the two ends is 13 bases. The CDR3 holds 15 amino acids from the cysteine to the phenylalanine. The DNA has 36 bases, all within the CDR3, and is read from base 1. According to the germline V gene, CDR1 reads MNHNS and CDR2 reads SASEGT. CVID samples and control samples contributed equivalent amounts of genomic DNA as sequencing input. For every sample, a 60 bp segment covering the rearranged TCRbeta CDR3 region was amplified and then sequenced. TCRbeta amplification used the immunoSEQ assay, a bias-corrected multiplex PCR with high-throughput sequencing. The source study handled its data this way. Each unique nucleotide sequence was treated as a clone and annotated with V, D and J genes, copy number and frequency. Sequences were labeled productive if in frame, and non-productive if out of frame or containing stop codons. As previously described, clonality was computed from Shannon's entropy. The predicted amino acid sequences of productive clones were used to derive the mean CDR3 Kyte-Doolittle hydropathy. Using the R hclust function, scaled V gene usage was clustered hierarchically with Manhattan distance and complete linkage. Sharing of clones by CDR3 amino acid sequence was evaluated by resampling 12 repertoires per group over 100 rounds. The repertoires were searched for 55 to 75 published EBV-specific TCRbeta sequences and 200 to 300 published CMV-specific TCRbeta sequences. A couple of CVID samples that yielded fewer than 10,000 sequences were excluded from the analysis, so 35 to 50 CVID repertoires were retained. Sourced from immuneACCESS, this table was stored by TCRdb with only in-frame sequences that have V and J called. A share of the clones is absent; for the studies checked, an unresolved V gene accounts for under half, and the remainder has no known explanation. Clone size and the V and J calls come from that table; the DNA yielded D and trimming. This sample is represented by around 19,000 clones, with no singletons among them. The biggest ten clones account for about 2.5% of the sample.

CVID was diagnosed by standard criteria: serum IgG, IgA and/or IgM reduced below normal range, plus specific antibody deficiency. A total of 44 subjects (approximately 15 female and roughly 30 male; age range roughly 9 to 70 years, mean age around 37) were included in the CVID group. Most CVID patients and most healthy controls were of Caucasian heritage. Replacement immunoglobulin therapy had been administered to all CVID subjects for at least one year at the time of study participation. When blood was collected, none of the CVID subjects were ill or on immunomodulatory or immunosuppressive medication. Heparinized peripheral whole blood samples of roughly 5 to 8 ml were obtained from each donor. Genomic DNA from adults with common variable immune deficiency (CVID) and from healthy adult controls was used to sequence TCRbeta CDR3 repertoires. Diluted blood was subjected to density centrifugation over Hypaque 1077 or Ficoll-Paque for isolation of peripheral blood mononuclear cells. Unsorted mononuclear cells served as the source of genomic DNA, which was extracted either by Qiagen column purification or by a centrifugation-based method.

Results the study describes overall, beyond this receptor: CVID TCRbeta sequences were reported to have fewer deletions and N-nucleotide insertions and to lack highly modified clones with 13 or more V deletions. Correlations between repertoire features and clinical complications were limited by patient heterogeneity within the CVID cohort. Even though DNA input was the same, control samples had an average of around 82,000 unique sequences each, compared with 30,000 to 40,000 in CVID samples. TCRbeta clonality was higher in CVID subjects than in healthy controls (t-test p = 0.018), and the increase was most characteristic of about a third of subjects. According to the authors, figuring out what caused the increased clonality in CVID would require sequencing the repertoires of T cell subpopulations. CVID subjects shared fewer TCRbeta clones with each other than healthy controls did (p < 0.0001).

The sequence came from a human donor with common variable immunodeficiency. The V and J genes are TRBV6-1 and TRBJ2-1; 6 matching bases give a weak D call of TRBD2. Sample: peripheral blood mononuclear cells. CDR3 reads: CASSEPRGSHNEQFF. The covered CDR3 bases are TGTGCCAGCAGTGAACCTCGGGGGTCTCACAATGAG.